This T cell receptor (beta chain) came from a study of CD4 T cells in relation to SARS-CoV-2 and coronaviruses. Looking at the study overall: ViraFEST: roughly 10-day antigen culture of PBMCs, then TCR beta CDR3 sequencing.

TCRdb's copy holds only in-frame clones and misses some; the assay was immunoSEQ multiplex PCR. The sample has some 25,000 clones; about 70% are singletons. Unexposed donor CD4+ T cells date from about 2011-2018, before the COVID-19 pandemic. After about 10 days of culture, CD4+ T cells were isolated. Germline-derived CDR1 and CDR2 are SNHLY and FYNNEI. The CDR3 consists of 13 residues. V trimming: 7 bases; J trimming: 7 bases; junction bases outside the gene matches: 7. This clone was counted a few times. What it binds is not known. Sequenced: CD4+ T cells from PBMCs, cultured in vitro. The chain is built from TRBV2 and TRBJ1-5, with 7 bases aligning to TRBD1. The TCR originated in a human donor in good health. CDR3 nucleotide sequence: TGTGCCAGCACCAACCCAGGGGGGCAGCCCCAGCATTTT. It is translated as CASTNPGGQPQHF.